This T cell receptor beta chain was retrieved from a study of cytomegalovirus exposure and HLA in healthy donors. Study-level results: Among TCR beta chains, those listed as cytomegalovirus-associated numbered over 150.

The length of the CDR3 is 16 residues. Trimming left V 0 bases short and J 2 bases short, with 12 bases between. Germline loops: CDR1 SGHRS, CDR2 YFSETQ. TCRdb's table, derived via immunoSEQ multiplex PCR, lists solely in-frame clones and lacks some. The sample has 250,000 to 300,000 clones; 86% are singletons. With respect to this clone: Its antigen is not known.

The chain recombines TRBV5-1 with TRBJ2-1; no clear D gene. Sequenced input: PBMCs. This clonotype originated in a woman aged 18-35 years in good health and CMV-seronegative. CDR3 loop: CASSLDVIGTYNEQFF. The CDR3, as DNA: TGCGCCAGCAGCTTGGACGTTATCGGTACCTACAATGAGCAGTTCTTC. Combining the CDR3 with reference TRBV5-1 and TRBJ2-1 gives the whole variable domain KAGVTQTPRYLIKTRGQQVTLSCSPISGHRSVSWYQQTPGQGLQFLFEYFSETQRNKGNFPGRFSGRQFSNSRSEMNVSTLELGDSALYLCASSLDVIGTYNEQFFGPGTRLTVL.